The clone carrying this TCR beta chain was counted a few times. Its antigen is undetermined. These data originate in a study of cytomegalovirus exposure and HLA in healthy donors. It was the approximately 120-subject validation cohort, separate from the approximately 620-subject first cohort, to which the donors belonged. Study-wide points: Both high specificity and high sensitivity reportedly marked the classifier's diagnosis of cytomegalovirus status. In the 130 or so validation repertoires, a later analysis found that first-cohort TCR clusters tended to co-occur. Cytomegalovirus association was listed for roughly 160 TCR beta chains.

Germline V gene lookup returns CDR1 MNHNS and CDR2 SASEGT. Trimming pared 1 base from V and 0 bases from J, leaving 7 bases between. CDR3 size: 16 residues. Sequencing used immunoSEQ multiplex PCR; TCRdb keeps in-frame clones, though not all of them. The sample contains 59,000 or so clones, approximately 92% of which appear only once. The V and J genes are TRBV6-1 and TRBJ1-6; D is perhaps TRBD1 (5 bases). The sequence was collected from a woman between 18 and 29 years old in good health and CMV-seronegative. The source material was PBMCs. CDR3 DNA: TGTGCCAGCAGTGAAGACAGGCTCTCCTATAATTCACCCCTCCACTTT. This gives the protein CASSEDRLSYNSPLHF.